There are a few counts of the clone carrying this T cell receptor beta chain. This entry belongs to a study of identical twins. TCRdb redid the calling of the 5' RACE reads with MiXCR, one entry per CDR3 protein. In the table there are around 470,000 distinct CDR3 sequences, 12% to 15% of which are singletons. The data also belong to a second study, concerning yellow fever vaccine responses in identical twins.

The clonotype originates from a woman aged 18-29 years in good health. The sample comprised CD4+ T cells sorted from blood.

The CDR3 protein is CASSLRPGTGYEQYF. The CDR3 DNA reads TGTGCCAGCAGCTTAAGACCCGGGACTGGATACGAGCAGTACTTC. This sequence joins TRBV5-4 and TRBJ2-7, with D perhaps matching TRBD2 (6 bases). Germline V gene sequence: CDR1 SGHNT, CDR2 YYREEE (reference sequence). This CDR3 is 15 amino acids long. The V and J ends lost 2 bases and 4 bases respectively, with 16 bases between them.